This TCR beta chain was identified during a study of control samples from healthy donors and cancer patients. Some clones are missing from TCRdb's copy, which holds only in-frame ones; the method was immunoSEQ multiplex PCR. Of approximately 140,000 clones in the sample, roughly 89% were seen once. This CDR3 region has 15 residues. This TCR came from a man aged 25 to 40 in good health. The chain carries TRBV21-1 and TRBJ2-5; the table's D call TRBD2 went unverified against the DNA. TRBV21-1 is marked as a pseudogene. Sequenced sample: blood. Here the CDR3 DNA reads TGTGCCAGCAGCAAAGTGATATACGGGAGAGAGACCCAGTACTTC. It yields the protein CASSKVIYGRETQYF.